This T cell receptor (beta chain) was sequenced for a study of early T cells in non-severe SARS-CoV-2 infection. Germline values: CDR1 LNHNV, CDR2 YYDKDF (reference sequence). The CDR3 loop spans 14 amino acids. Losses at the gene ends were 3 bases for V and 4 bases for J; bases not matched to a gene: 0. TCRdb analysed the 5' RACE reads with MiXCR anew, one entry per CDR3 protein. The data show almost 65,000 distinct CDR3 sequences, less than 5% seen once. Sequencing used whole blood. The clonotype comes from an adult who was a healthcare worker with PCR-confirmed SARS-CoV-2 infection or an uninfected control (not recorded which). V usage is TRBV15 and J usage is TRBJ1-4; 9 bases match TRBD1. The DNA of the CDR3 is TGTGCCACCAGCAGGGACAGGGGTAATGAAAAACTGTTTTTT. Protein: CATSRDRGNEKLFF. Full variable domain (remainder filled in from reference TRBV15 and TRBJ1-4): DAMVIQNPRYQVTQFGKPVTLSCSQTLNHNVMYWYQQKSSQAPKLLFHYYDKDFNNEADTPDNFQSRRPNTSFCFLDIRSPGLGDTAMYLCATSRDRGNEKLFFGSGTQLSVL.